This T cell receptor (beta chain) was captured in a study of T cell changes during pregnancy in multiple sclerosis (dated by TCRdb to the late 2010s). At the level of the whole study: In women with multiple sclerosis, the researchers looked at how the T cell repertoire shifted as pregnancy progressed.

Library creation used the immunoSEQ multiplex PCR assay. This is the immuneACCESS table as TCRdb keeps it, with only in-frame sequences that have V and J called. A part of the clones is gone; compared with another copy, unresolved V genes explain less than half, and the rest is unexplained. In this sample the table shows over 65,000 clones, under 95% of which occur a single time. The ten largest clones represent roughly 2% of the sample. A single count supports this clone. Its antigen specificity is not known. It has no much larger one-base neighbor in the sample; base qualities were not kept. Germline trimming amounts to 4 bases on V and 5 bases on J, with 6 as the count of junction bases outside the gene matches. CDR1 is given as SQVTM and CDR2 as ANQGSEA, both from the germline V gene. Counted from cysteine to phenylalanine, this CDR3 has 14 amino acids. Left in the record is the CDR3 DNA by itself, 42 bases read in frame from the first base.

The TCR was taken from a female donor in good health, enrolled as a control in a pregnancy study. Recombination connected TRBV29-1 to TRBJ1-4, with TRBD1 matching 8 junction bases. Specimen: peripheral blood, collected in the first trimester of pregnancy. The DNA sequence follows: TGCAGCGTTGGGCACCAGGGGGCGAATGAAAAACTGTTTTTT. Its translation is CSVGHQGANEKLFF. Here the CDR3 is joined to the reference TRBV29-1 and TRBJ1-4 genes, and the full variable domain is: SAVISQKPSRDICQRGTSLTIQCQVDSQVTMMFWYRQQPGQSLTLIATANQGSEATYESGFVIDKFPISRPNLTFSTLTVSNMSPEDSSIYLCSVGHQGANEKLFFGSGTQLSVL.